This TCR beta chain was identified in a study of T cells in Graves' hyperthyroidism and ophthalmopathy (dated by TCRdb to between 2018 and 2021). Notes on the research overall: TCR V-J signatures able to tell the groups apart were searched for in a discovery cohort of 100 patients, of whom approximately 40 had Graves' ophthalmopathy and roughly 57 had stable Graves' hyperthyroidism. For training and testing, the 100 or so patients in the discovery cohort were randomly divided in a 7:3 ratio. Prospective prediction of ophthalmopathy was tested in an independent validation cohort of 18 to 20 hyperthyroidism patients and roughly 16 patients who later progressed to ophthalmopathy. In addition, the study compared T-cell repertoires in thyroid tissue and in blood from 6 or 7 Graves' hyperthyroidism patients. After blood sampling, hyperthyroidism patients were treated with methimazole at a starting dose of 30 mg daily, and ophthalmopathy patients were treated with high-dose intravenous methylprednisolone. The paper describes TCR Vbeta CDR3 sequencing of fewer than 150 peripheral blood samples, made up of roughly 45 ophthalmopathy patients, more than 70 hyperthyroidism patients and about 17 progressor patients. Overall study outcomes, separate from this receptor: Blood samples also contained most of the expanded thyroid clonotypes (frequency above 0.001), which suggests that blood repertoires may reflect thyroid immune responses. During validation, the model predicted progression to ophthalmopathy a median of approximately 7 months ahead of onset, with more than 55% sensitivity and almost 75% specificity. A model built on a 13 V-J signature distinguished ophthalmopathy from stable hyperthyroidism, reaching roughly 88% sensitivity and about 81% specificity in cross-validation and 80%/75% in testing. No statistical method was used to set the sample size in advance, and investigators knew the group allocation.

A patient counted as having stable Graves' hyperthyroidism if no progression to ophthalmopathy occurred over 18 months of follow-up. Hyperthyroidism patients were aged 18 to 65 years and newly diagnosed, with disease duration of less than 2 months. Patients with uncontrolled infections, other autoimmune diseases, pregnancy or lactation were excluded. Diagnoses relied on clinical symptoms, serum thyroxine and TRAb, thyroid ultrasound and orbital computed tomography. Total RNA was extracted using Trizol reagent, and RNA quality was assessed on an Agilent 2100 Bioanalyzer. The TCR beta CDR3 regions were amplified from RNA transcripts. For the first round of RT-PCR on the TCR CDR3, the HTBI primer set was used together with the Qiagen OneStep RT-PCR kit. A second multiplex PCR round built the libraries, followed by size selection and purification. Sequencing of the libraries was done on an Illumina HiSeq2000 using paired-end 100 bp reads. For the original study's pipeline: SOAPnuke was used to process the raw data, with reads discarded if the reads contained adapters or uncalled bases, had a mean Phred below 15, or lacked an exact constant-primer or identifier match. High-quality paired reads were merged with COPE v1.2.5, and unique nucleotide sequences were defined as clonotypes. Clonotypes were aligned to IMGT TRBV, TRBD and TRBJ reference segments using MiTCR v1.1. Analysis was restricted to V-J combinations with a frequency above 0.0001, which covered 98% to 99.2% of repertoires. The TCS score was defined as the ratio of F50 (clonal expansion) to E x V (chaos), calculated using BLOSUM62-based TCRdist between CDR3 peptides within each V-J. Welch's t-statistics and random forest reduced roughly 540 V-J features to 13, which were used in a naive Bayes classifier (R e1071). Using fastp at Q25 and MiXCR, TCRdb reprocessed the public reads and kept productive beta chains. Every entry covers one CDR3 protein and lists the most common genes and DNA from its rows. TCRdb's processing, not the authors', yielded these V and J calls. This sample holds around 540,000 distinct CDR3 sequences; just over 45% were observed only once. The ten largest account for just under 8.5% of the sample.

Regarding this clonotype: Its antigen is not yet known. Per-base qualities were not stored, and no clone one base away is much larger.

CDR1 and CDR2 are read off the germline V gene as SNHLY and FYNNEI. The cysteine opens and the phenylalanine closes a CDR3 of 13 amino acids. Of the read, only the CDR3 DNA is kept; its 39 bases are in frame from base 1. Trimming costs V 5 bases and J 5 bases, and their ends lie 13 bases apart. The material sequenced was peripheral blood or thyroid tissue (not recorded which). The sequence joins TRBV2 to TRBJ2-7; matching of 5 bases hints at TRBD1 as the D gene. This sequence originates from a woman aged 18-29 years with Graves' hyperthyroidism. Donor details come from another sample of the same person, matched by shared clones. CDR3 protein: CASSYTGLDEQYF. The base sequence is TGTGCCAGCAGTTATACAGGTTTGGACGAGCAGTACTTC.